This T cell receptor beta chain was obtained from a study of CD8+ T cells in alopecia areata. Study results and limitations: An increase in clonality over normal scalp was evident in lesional scalp, especially alopecia totalis/universalis.

Following extraction, RNA underwent reverse transcription to cDNA, which served as the sequencing template. Libraries were prepared by immunoSEQ multiplex PCR; TCRdb keeps only in-frame clonotypes and omits some of them. This table holds about 100,000 clones, 58% found once. V gave up 1 base and J gave up 4 bases; unmatched junction bases: 4. The CDR3 totals 15 residues. Germline CDR1 is LNHNV and CDR2 is YYDKDF (reference sequence). To note about this clone: Its antigen is still unknown.

This receptor was taken from a human donor with alopecia areata. Sequenced: NKG2D-low CD8+ T cells sorted from blood. The V call is TRBV15, the J call TRBJ1-1; 9 nucleotides line up with TRBD1. CDR3 DNA: TGTGCCACCAGCAGAGTCCGACAGGGGGGCACTGAAGCTTTCTTT. Translated, it gives CATSRVRQGGTEAFF.